This TCR beta chain derives from a study of T cell repertoires in ileal Crohn's disease (dated by TCRdb to the late 2010s). For context, the study as a whole: Median disease duration was around 8 years, and roughly 35% of patients were identified as active smokers at the time of surgery. Surgery was performed for a complication in all patients, with stricturing disease in roughly 60% and penetrating disease in approximately 40%. Roughly half of the patients were given postoperative therapy, with some 17 on anti-TNF agents and 10 to 12 on thiopurines. Neoterminal ileum biopsies obtained at postoperative colonoscopy were designated as M6 samples. A prospective multicentre cohort supplied the roughly 57 Crohn's disease patients whose TCR repertoires were analysed. The study was conducted in parallel with a multicentre cohort built to find predictors of early endoscopic recurrence after ileocolonic resection. Endoscopic postoperative recurrence was defined as a Rutgeerts score above i0. A total of roughly 170 mucosal samples from 57 patients were sequenced, with samples obtained at several locations on the surgical specimen and at postoperative endoscopy. Study-wide conclusions, independent of this receptor: Mucosal CD4 and CD8 T cells were sorted and sequenced only in a subgroup of patients, whose size was not stated. Sorted CD8 T cells carried more high-frequency clones than CD4 T cells, suggesting mucosal expansions were mainly CD8. Endoscopic recurrence was found to be associated with higher high-frequency clone percentages at surgery, and recurrence was observed in all patients with clonality above 26.8% (18/57). The timing of postoperative endoscopy varied within the first year after surgery, and the median delay was approximately 6.6 months. Compared with non-smokers, patients who were active smokers at surgery showed a significantly higher proportion of clonal expansions (approximately 26% vs 20%, p=0.02).

As regards this clone: Its target antigen remains unknown. No base quality information exists; no much larger clone differs at one position.

The time point label of this sample denotes: neoterminal ileum biopsy at postoperative endoscopy, about 6 months after surgery. Eligible patients were adults with ileal or ileocolonic Crohn's disease who had an indication for ileocolonic resection. Before DNA extraction, whole ileal mucosal biopsies were kept frozen at -80 degrees C. A TRizol-based method was used to extract genomic DNA from the frozen whole biopsies, and the DNA was quantified with a NanoDrop 2000 spectrophotometer. CDR1 and CDR2 are drawn from the germline V gene: MNHNS, SASEGT. Taken from cysteine to phenylalanine, the CDR3 has 13 residues. Solely the CDR3 DNA is kept, with 39 bases framed from the first base. A distance of 9 bases separates the germline ends of V and J, which lose 5 bases and 2 bases respectively. For commercial TCRB immunosequencing, about 0.45 micrograms of biopsy DNA were submitted for each sample. A two-step, amplification bias-controlled multiplex PCR was used by Adaptive Biotechnology to amplify CDR3 regions from genomic DNA. Primers for every V and J gene segment were used in the first PCR, and barcodes and Illumina adapters were added in the second PCR. CDR3 libraries were sequenced on an Illumina instrument. Regarding the original processing steps: The analysis drew on both the pipelines supplied by the vendor and custom analysis of the raw data in R/Bioconductor running R version 3.3.0. Clonality, ranging from 0 to 1, was calculated as the inverse of the normalised Shannon entropy of all productive clones. The repertoire share taken up by the top 100 clones defined high-frequency clones, and only clones that passed a 95% confidence test were kept. Overlap between samples was measured with the Morisita-Horn index, while repertoire diversity was measured with the Simpson index. The immuneACCESS repertoire file appears here via TCRdb, limited to in-frame rearrangements. These files lack a portion of the clones; in checked studies, under half of the deficit traces to unresolved V genes, and the cause of the others is not known. V, J and clone size reflect that table, while D and trimming were determined from the DNA. The sample has about 59,000 clones on record, around nine tenths of them singletons. Roughly 2% of the sample comes from the top ten.

The source material was ileal tissue. The sequence links TRBV6-1 to TRBJ2-5; confidence is insufficient to name the D gene. This receptor was taken from an adult with Crohn's disease. CDR3 loop: CASSLWAQETQYF. The bases read TGTGCCAGCAGTCTCTGGGCACAAGAGACCCAGTACTTC.